The sequence of this TCR beta chain was determined in a study of blood T cell repertoires in COVID-19. This CDR3 contains 15 residues. CDR1 is MNHEY, CDR2 SVGEGT, per germline. V lost 7 bases and J 6 bases, leaving 21 bases between the germline ends. Some clones are missing from TCRdb's copy, which holds only in-frame ones; the method was immunoSEQ multiplex PCR. The sample shows 250,000 or so clones, 90% to 95% of them seen only once. The sample taken for sequencing was PBMCs or T cells enriched from blood (not recorded which). This clonotype was obtained from a human donor in a cohort exposed to, infected with or recovered from COVID-19 (not recorded which). The donor label of this sample is uncertain. The chain links TRBV6-2 or TRBV6-3 to TRBJ1-1; perhaps TRBD1 as D (5 bases). CDR3 sequence reads: CASIPRGVDVSEAFF. CDR3 bases: TGTGCCAGCATCCCCCGGGGGGTAGACGTCTCTGAAGCTTTCTTT.